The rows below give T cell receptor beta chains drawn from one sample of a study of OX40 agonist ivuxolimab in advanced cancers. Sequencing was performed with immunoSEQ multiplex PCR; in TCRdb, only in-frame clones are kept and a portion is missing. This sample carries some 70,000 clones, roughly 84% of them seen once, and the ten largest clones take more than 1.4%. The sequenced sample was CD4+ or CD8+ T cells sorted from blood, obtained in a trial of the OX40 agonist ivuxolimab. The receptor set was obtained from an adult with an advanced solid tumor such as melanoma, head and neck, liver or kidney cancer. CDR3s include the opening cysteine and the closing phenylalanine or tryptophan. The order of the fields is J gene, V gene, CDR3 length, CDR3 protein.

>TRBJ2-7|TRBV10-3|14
CAISQGQPSYEQYF
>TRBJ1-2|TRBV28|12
CASREQNYGYTF
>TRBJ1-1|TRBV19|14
CASGDRGVNTEAFF
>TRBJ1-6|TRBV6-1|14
CASQRTESNSPLHF
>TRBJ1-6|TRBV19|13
CASCRDRVSPLHF
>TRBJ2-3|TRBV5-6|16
CASSLEVSGGTDTQYF
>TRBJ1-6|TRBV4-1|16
CASSQVVRGRNSPLHF
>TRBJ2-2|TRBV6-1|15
CASPPGGVNTGELFF
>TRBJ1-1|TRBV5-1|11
CASMGATEAFF
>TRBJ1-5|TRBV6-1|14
CASRGTISNQPQHF
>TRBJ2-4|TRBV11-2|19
CASKINGLAGARGKNIQYF
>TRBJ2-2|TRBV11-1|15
CASSLVTGPTGELFF
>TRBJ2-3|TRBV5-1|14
CASSTGTQTDTQYF
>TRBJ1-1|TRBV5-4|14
CASSSLGTGFEAFF
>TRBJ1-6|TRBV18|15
CASSLGRGWDSPLHF
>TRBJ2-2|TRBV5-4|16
CASSSRWRGRAGELFF
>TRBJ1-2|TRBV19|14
CASSVTKGDYGYTF
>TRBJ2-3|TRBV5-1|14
CASSLGGGGDTQYF
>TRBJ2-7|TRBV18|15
CASSPPLPSSYEQYF
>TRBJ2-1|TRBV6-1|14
CASSRSSGGDEQFF
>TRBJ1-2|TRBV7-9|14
CASSSGTGWYGYTF
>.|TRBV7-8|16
CASSLASPGGTYEQYF
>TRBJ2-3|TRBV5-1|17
CASSPTIAGGRTDTQYF
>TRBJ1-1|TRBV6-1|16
CASSDGRGGRGPEAFF
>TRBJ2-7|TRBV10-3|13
CAISERGEGEQYF